Here is one T cell receptor (beta chain) with its context. The CDR3 length is 13 residues. CDR1 is LNHDA and CDR2 is SQIVND in the germline V gene (reference sequence). Trimming removed 5 bases from V and 6 bases from J, with 11 bases in between. These data belong to a study of OX40 agonist ivuxolimab in advanced cancers. Some clones are missing from TCRdb's copy, which holds only in-frame ones; the method was immunoSEQ multiplex PCR. The table lists 55,000 to 90,000 clones, roughly 88% of them singletons. V is TRBV19 and J is TRBJ1-5; a possible D gene is TRBD1 (5 bases). This receptor was obtained from an adult with an advanced solid tumor such as melanoma, head and neck, liver or kidney cancer. This specimen was CD4+ or CD8+ T cells sorted from blood, taken in a trial of the OX40 agonist ivuxolimab. CDR3 nucleotides: TGTGCCAGTAGTCAGGGAACTTCTCAGCCCCAGCATTTT. This translates into CASSQGTSQPQHF. Full variable domain (outside the CDR3, taken from reference TRBV19 and TRBJ1-5): DGGITQSPKYLFRKEGQNVTLSCEQNLNHDAMYWYRQDPGQGLRLIYYSQIVNDFQKGDIAEGYSVSREKKESFPLTVTSAQKNPTAFYLCASSQGTSQPQHFGDGTRLSIL.